This TCR beta chain was sequenced for a study of a mutant IDH1 vaccine in newly diagnosed glioma. Study in general: Vaccines were begun 4-6 weeks after radiotherapy alone, or with temozolomide cycles. Treated patients comprised about 62% males and approximately 38% females, mean age approximately 42 years.

Details on this clone: Its antigen is unknown.

The protocol was immunoSEQ multiplex PCR, while the TCRdb copy is restricted to in-frame clones and leaves out a portion. In the table there are 58,000 or so clones, roughly four fifths of which are singletons. Sample time point: week 47, end of study. A 20-mer mutant IDH1 peptide at 300 ug was injected subcutaneously with topical imiquimod. Patients, over weeks 1, 3, 5, 7, 11, 15, 19 and 23, received a total of eight vaccinations. Each of the donors came in with new WHO grade 3 or 4 astrocytomas that were IDH1-mutant and ATRX-lost. Germline-derived CDR1 and CDR2 are SGHTA and FQGTGA. This CDR3 region has 14 residues. V was clipped by 3 bases and J by 5 bases, with 13 bases between them.

V is TRBV7-3 and J is TRBJ1-1; weak D call: TRBD1 (5 bases). The receptor comes from a woman between 45 and 60 years old with glioma. The source material was PBMCs, sampled from a glioma patient whose treatment included an IDH1 peptide vaccine. CDR3 sequence (DNA): TGTGCCAGCAGCTTGGGACGGGCTAGGACTGAAGCTTTCTTT. It encodes CASSLGRARTEAFF.